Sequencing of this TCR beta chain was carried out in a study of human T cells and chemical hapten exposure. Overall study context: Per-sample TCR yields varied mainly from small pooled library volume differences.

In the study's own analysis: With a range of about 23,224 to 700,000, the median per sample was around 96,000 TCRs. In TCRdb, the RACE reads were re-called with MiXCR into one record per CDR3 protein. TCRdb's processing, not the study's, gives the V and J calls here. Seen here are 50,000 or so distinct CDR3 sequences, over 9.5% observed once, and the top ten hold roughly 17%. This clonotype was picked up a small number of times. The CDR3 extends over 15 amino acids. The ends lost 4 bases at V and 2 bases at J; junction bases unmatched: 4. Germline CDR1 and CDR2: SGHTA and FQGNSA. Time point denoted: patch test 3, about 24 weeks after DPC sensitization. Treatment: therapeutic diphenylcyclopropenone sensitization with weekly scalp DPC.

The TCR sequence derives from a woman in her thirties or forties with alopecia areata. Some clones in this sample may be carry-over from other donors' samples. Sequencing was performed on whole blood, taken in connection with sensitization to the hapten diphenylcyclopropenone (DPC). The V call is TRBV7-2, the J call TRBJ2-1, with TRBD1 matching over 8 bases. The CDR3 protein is CASSSTGQAYNEQFF. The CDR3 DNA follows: TGTGCCAGCAGCTCCACGGGACAGGCCTACAATGAGCAGTTCTTC.